This T cell receptor beta chain was retrieved from a study of blood T cell repertoires in COVID-19 (dated by TCRdb to the early 2020s). For context, the study as a whole: The collaborator samples originated in the United States, Italy and Spain and spanned the acute and convalescent phases of COVID-19. The prospective study material was composed of cDNA or gDNA derived from T cells, B-cell-depleted T cells, or PBMCs. Deeply sampled blood TCRbeta repertoires from subjects exposed to, actively infected with, or recovered from COVID-19 were included in the dataset. The repertoires were released in a freely available public database meant as a resource for research on the immune response to SARS-CoV-2. Samples came from the ongoing ImmuneRACE study (first 160 participants) plus 1,254 subjects from 6 global collaborators. Sample metadata almost always included a de-identified subject ID, COVID-19 status, age in years and sex. Where available, HLA class I and class II types were taken from metadata supplied by the sample provider and were not determined by assay-based typing. Broad study findings and their caveats: The quantity of clinical and demographic metadata differed by source and by participant and was supplied without curation.

Participants in the prospective study were enrolled through a virtual design, were aged about 18 to 100 years, and lived in roughly 25 United States geographic areas. In the prospective study, cohorts were assigned on the basis of participant-reported clinical history obtained from a screening survey and a study questionnaire. Each participant in the prospective study had whole blood, serum and a nasopharyngeal or oropharyngeal swab collected by mobile phlebotomists. Participants in the prospective study had the option to provide additional blood draws and questionnaires over a 2-month period. Before DNA extraction, blood samples from the prospective study were shipped at room temperature or frozen. On this clone itself: Its recognized antigen is unknown. Base qualities are not at hand, and no much larger clone is one base apart.

The immunoSEQ Assay, a bias-controlled multiplex PCR, was used to amplify TCRbeta CDR3 regions from genomic DNA. Per the original workflow: Nucleated cell counts per sample were estimated from amplification of reference gene primers within the assay. To quantify the absolute abundance of each unique TCRbeta CDR3 rearrangement, sequence reads were collapsed and filtered. For each sample, productive Simpson clonality was calculated as the square root of Simpson's diversity index across productive rearrangements. TCRdb took this table from immuneACCESS and kept in-frame rearrangements with V and J called. Such tables lack part of the clones; where checked against another copy, unresolved V genes explain under half of the gap, and the rest is unexplained. For V, J and clone size, that table is used; D and trimming come from the DNA. The sample table lists 270,000 or so clones, 80% to 90% of them with a count of one. Of the sample, 4.1% is held by the ten largest clones.

The germline V gene (reference sequence) yields MNHEY for CDR1 and SMNVEV for CDR2. From the cysteine up to the phenylalanine, the CDR3 has a length of 15 residues. Only CDR3 DNA is held: 45 bases, read in frame from base 1. The junction carries 11 bases between V and J, which are trimmed by 5 bases and 0 bases respectively. The sequence was collected from a woman aged 25 to 39 with acute COVID-19. The V gene is TRBV27 and the J gene is TRBJ1-5; the D gene remains uncertain. Sequenced input: PBMCs or T cells enriched from blood (not recorded which). The CDR3 sequence is CASSPHGDSNQPQHF. In nucleotides, the sequence is TGTGCCAGCAGTCCCCACGGAGATAGCAATCAGCCCCAGCATTTT.